Listed here is a single T cell receptor beta chain. Its antigen remains unidentified. TCRdb's copy holds only in-frame clones and misses some; the assay was immunoSEQ multiplex PCR. The sample includes 110,000 to 150,000 clones, under 95% of them seen just once. Pooling covered second doses at about 4 or about 12 weeks. The data were taken from a study of T cell responses to AZD1222 COVID-19 vaccine. The study's findings and limits: Donors, mostly white British, included more females; clonal diversity was possibly underestimated. CD4 TCRs covered the whole spike, strongest at regions 160-218 and 743-854.

Per germline, CDR1 MNHEY and CDR2 SVGAGI. This CDR3 comprises 16 residues. V dropped 4 bases and J dropped 1 base, with 14 bases sitting between them. Here the sequenced sample was peripheral blood, taken 28 days after the second AZD1222 dose. The chain uses TRBV6-5 and TRBJ2-1, with D perhaps matching TRBD2 (6 bases). The TCR originated in an adult who received the AZD1222 COVID-19 vaccine. The CDR3 loop is CASSFSPSASYNEQFF. The DNA for the CDR3 is TGTGCCAGCAGTTTCTCGCCTAGCGCTTCCTACAATGAGCAGTTCTTC.